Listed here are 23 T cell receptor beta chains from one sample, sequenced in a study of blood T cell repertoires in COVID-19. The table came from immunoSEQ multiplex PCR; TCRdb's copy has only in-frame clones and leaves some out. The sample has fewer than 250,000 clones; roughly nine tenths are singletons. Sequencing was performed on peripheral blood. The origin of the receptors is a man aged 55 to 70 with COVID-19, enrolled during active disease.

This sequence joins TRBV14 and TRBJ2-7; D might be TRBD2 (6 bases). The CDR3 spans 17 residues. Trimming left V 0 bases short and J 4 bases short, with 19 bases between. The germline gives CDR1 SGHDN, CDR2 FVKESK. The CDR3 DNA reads TGTGCCAGCAGCCAAGATCCCCCGGAGGTTGGGAGGTACGAGCAGTACTTC. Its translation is CASSQDPPEVGRYEQYF.

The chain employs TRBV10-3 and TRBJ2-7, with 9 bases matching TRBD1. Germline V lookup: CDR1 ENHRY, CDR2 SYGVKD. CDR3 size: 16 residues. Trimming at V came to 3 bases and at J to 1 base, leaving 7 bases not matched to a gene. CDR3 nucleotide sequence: TGTGCCATCAGTGACTTAGGGACAGGGCCATCCTACGAGCAGTACTTC. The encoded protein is CAISDLGTGPSYEQYF.

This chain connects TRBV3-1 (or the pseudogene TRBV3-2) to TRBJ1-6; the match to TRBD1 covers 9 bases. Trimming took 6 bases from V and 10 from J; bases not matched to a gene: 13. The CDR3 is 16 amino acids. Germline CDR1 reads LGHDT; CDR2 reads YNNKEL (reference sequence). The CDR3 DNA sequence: TGTGCCAGCAGGGGTTCCTCTGACAGGGGGAGGTCACCCCTCCACTTT. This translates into CASRGSSDRGRSPLHF.

The CDR3: CAISEQEDPGELFF. CDR3 nucleotides: TGTGCCATCAGTGAACAGGAAGATCCCGGGGAGCTGTTTTTT. The chain links TRBV10-3 to TRBJ2-2; perhaps TRBD1 as D (5 bases). This CDR3 comprises 14 residues. With 3 bases removed from V and 6 bases from J, the gap between germline ends came to 11 bases. Per the germline V gene, CDR1 is ENHRY and CDR2 is SYGVKD.

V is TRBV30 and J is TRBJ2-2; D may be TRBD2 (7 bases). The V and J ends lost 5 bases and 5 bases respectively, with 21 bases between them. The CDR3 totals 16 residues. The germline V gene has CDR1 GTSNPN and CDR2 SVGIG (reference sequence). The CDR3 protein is CAWCGRAGAETGELFF. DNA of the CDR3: TGTGCCTGGTGTGGAAGGGCGGGGGCGGAAACCGGGGAGCTGTTTTTT.

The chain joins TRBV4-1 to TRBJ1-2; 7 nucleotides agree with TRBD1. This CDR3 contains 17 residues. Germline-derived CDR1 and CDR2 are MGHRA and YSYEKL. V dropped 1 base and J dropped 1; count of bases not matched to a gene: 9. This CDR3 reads CASSQGEGQRYNYGYTF. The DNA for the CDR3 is TGCGCCAGCAGCCAAGGTGAGGGACAGAGATATAACTATGGCTACACCTTC.

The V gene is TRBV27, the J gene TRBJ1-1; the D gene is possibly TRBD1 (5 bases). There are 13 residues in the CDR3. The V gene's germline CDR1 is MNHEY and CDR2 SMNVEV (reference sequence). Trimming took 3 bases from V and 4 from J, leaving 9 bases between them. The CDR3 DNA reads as TGTGCCAGCAGTTTCAGGGTTAGCACTGAAGCTTTCTTT. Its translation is CASSFRVSTEAFF.

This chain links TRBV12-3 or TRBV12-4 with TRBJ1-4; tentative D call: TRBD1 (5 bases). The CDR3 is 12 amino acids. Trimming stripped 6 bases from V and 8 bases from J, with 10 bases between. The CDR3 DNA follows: TGTGCCAGCAGCCTGGGGGGAGAAAAACTGTTTTTT. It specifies CASSLGGEKLFF.

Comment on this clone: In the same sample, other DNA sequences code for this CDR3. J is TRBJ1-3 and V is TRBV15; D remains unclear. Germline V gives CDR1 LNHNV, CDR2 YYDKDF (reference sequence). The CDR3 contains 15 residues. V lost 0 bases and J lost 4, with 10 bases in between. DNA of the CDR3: TGTGCCACCAGCAGAGATCGGGGATCGGGAAACACCATATATTTT. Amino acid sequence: CATSRDRGSGNTIYF.

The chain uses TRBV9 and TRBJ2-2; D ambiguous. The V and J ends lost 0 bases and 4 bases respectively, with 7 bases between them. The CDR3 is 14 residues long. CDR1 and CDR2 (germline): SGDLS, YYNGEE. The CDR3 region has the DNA TGTGCCAGCAGCGTAGCTAGGCGCACCGGGGAGCTGTTTTTT. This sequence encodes CASSVARRTGELFF.

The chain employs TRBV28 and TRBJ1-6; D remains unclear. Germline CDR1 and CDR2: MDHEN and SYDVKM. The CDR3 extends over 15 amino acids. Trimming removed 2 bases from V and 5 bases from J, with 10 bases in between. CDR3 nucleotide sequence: TGTGCCAGCAGTTTAGGCACCTCGCATAATTCACCCCTCCACTTT. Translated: CASSLGTSHNSPLHF.

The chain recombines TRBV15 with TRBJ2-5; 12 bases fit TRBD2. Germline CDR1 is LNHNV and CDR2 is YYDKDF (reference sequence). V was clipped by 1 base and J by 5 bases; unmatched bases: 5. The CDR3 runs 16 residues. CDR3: CATSRGWTSGKETQYF. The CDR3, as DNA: TGTGCCACCAGCAGAGGGTGGACTAGCGGGAAGGAGACCCAGTACTTC.

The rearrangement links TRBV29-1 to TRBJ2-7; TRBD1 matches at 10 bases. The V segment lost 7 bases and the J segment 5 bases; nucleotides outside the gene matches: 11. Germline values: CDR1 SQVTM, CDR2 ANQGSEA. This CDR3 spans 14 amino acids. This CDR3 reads CSARAGTGVDEQYF. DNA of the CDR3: TGCAGCGCCCGGGCCGGGACAGGGGTCGACGAGCAGTACTTC.

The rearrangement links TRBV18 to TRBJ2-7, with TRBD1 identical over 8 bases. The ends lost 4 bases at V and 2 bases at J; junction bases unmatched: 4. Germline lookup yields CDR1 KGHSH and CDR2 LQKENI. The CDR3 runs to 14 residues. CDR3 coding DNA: TGTGCCAGCTCACTGACAGGGGCCCCCTACGAGCAGTACTTC. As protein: CASSLTGAPYEQYF.

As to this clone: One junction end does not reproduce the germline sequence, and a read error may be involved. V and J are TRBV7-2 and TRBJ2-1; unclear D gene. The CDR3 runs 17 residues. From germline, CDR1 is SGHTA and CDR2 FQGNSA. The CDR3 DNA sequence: TGTGCCAGCAGTTTAGCCCCCACCGGTTCCTCCTACAATGAGCAGTTCTTC. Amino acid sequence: CASSLAPTGSSYNEQFF.

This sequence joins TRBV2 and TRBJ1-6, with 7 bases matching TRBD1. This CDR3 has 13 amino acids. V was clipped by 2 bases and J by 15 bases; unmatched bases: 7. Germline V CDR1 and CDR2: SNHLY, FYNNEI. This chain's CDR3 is CASSELPDRLLHF. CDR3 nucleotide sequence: TGTGCCAGCAGTGAATTACCGGACAGGCTCCTCCACTTT.

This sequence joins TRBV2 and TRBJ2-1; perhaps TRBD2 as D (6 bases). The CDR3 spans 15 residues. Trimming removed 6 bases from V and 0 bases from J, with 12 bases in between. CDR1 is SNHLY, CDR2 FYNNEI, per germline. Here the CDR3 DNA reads TGTGCCAGCAGCGGGGGTCCTAGCTCCTACAATGAGCAGTTCTTC. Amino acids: CASSGGPSSYNEQFF.

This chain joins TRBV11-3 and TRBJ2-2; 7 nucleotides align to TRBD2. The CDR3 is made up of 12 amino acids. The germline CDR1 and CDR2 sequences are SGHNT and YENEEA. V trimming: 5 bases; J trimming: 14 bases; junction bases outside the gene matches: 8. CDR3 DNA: TGTGCCAGCAGCCGTAGCGGGCTGGCCCTGTTTTTT. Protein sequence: CASSRSGLALFF.

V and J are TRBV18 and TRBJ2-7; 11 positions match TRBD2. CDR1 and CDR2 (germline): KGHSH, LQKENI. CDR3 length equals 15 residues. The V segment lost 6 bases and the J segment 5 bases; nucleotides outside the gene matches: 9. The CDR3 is CASSPGLAGGDEQYF. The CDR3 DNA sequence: TGTGCCAGCTCCCCCGGGCTAGCGGGGGGAGACGAGCAGTACTTC.

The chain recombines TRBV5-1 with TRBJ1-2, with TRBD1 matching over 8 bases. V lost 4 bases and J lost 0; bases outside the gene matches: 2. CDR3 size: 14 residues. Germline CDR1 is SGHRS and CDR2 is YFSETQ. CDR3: CASSRTGSNYGYTF. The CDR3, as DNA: TGCGCCAGCAGCCGGACAGGGTCTAACTATGGCTACACCTTC.

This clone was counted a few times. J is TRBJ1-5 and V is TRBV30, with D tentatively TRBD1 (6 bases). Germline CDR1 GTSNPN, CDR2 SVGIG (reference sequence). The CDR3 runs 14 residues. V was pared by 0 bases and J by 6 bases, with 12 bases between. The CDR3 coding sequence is TGTGCCTGGAGTGTTCAGGGGAAGGGTCAGCCCCAGCATTTT. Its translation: CAWSVQGKGQPQHF.

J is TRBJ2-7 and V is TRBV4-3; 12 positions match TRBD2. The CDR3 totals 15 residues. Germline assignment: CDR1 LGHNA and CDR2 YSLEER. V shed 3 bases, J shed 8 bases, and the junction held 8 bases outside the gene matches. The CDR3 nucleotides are TGCGCCAGCAGCCACGGACTAGCGGGATCTGGTCAGCAGTACTTC. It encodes CASSHGLAGSGQQYF.

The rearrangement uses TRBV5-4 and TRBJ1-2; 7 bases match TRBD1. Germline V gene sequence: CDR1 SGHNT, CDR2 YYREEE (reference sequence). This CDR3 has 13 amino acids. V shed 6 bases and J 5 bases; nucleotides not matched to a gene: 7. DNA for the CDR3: TGTGCCAGCACCGAGGGGGCGCCTTATGGCTACACCTTC. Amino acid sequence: CASTEGAPYGYTF.